This T cell receptor (beta chain) was captured in a study of cytomegalovirus exposure and HLA in healthy donors. General observations from the study: Earlier analysis found most TCR beta V segments productive about 87% or about 30% of the time. The dataset shows that most TCR sequences were rare, while some public TCRs occurred in many donors. Reports credit the classifier with highly specific, highly sensitive diagnosis of cytomegalovirus status. Follow-up analysis found HLA locus-dependent TCR association rates, highest for DRB1 and lowest for HLA-C.

V dropped 6 bases and J dropped 3 bases, with 19 bases sitting between them. Per germline, CDR1 MDHEN and CDR2 SYDVKM. CDR3 size: 16 residues. The PCR had 60 Vbeta and 13 Jbeta primers. The assay was immunoSEQ multiplex PCR, and TCRdb's table has in-frame clones only and misses some. Seen here are about 130,000 clones, 60% to 85% observed once, and the top ten hold around 2%. This clone was seen a handful of times. Its target is unknown. The sample consisted of PBMCs. The TCR comes from a woman aged 40 to 50 in good health and CMV-seronegative. The V and J genes are TRBV28 and TRBJ2-3; D is unresolved. The CDR3 DNA follows: TGTGCCAGCAGCCTAGTCTCAGAGATTGGGACAGATACGCAGTATTTT. It translates to CASSLVSEIGTDTQYF.